The rows below give T cell receptor beta chains drawn from one sample of a study of T cells expressing NK-cell markers. No DNA is given; TCRdb re-called the 5' RACE reads and lists each CDR3 protein once. This table lists roughly 450,000 distinct CDR3 sequences. Sequencing was performed on blood T cells: a sorted CD56 or NKG2C T cell subset, CD4+ or CD8+ T cells, or bulk PBMC T cells (not recorded which). Receptors originate from a woman between 45 and 65 years old in good health. Both conserved end residues are part of each CDR3.

CDR3 protein	CDR3 length	V gene	J gene
CASSESSDTQYF	12	TRBV10-2	TRBJ2-3
CASSEGTFSTDTQYF	15	TRBV25-1	TRBJ2-3
CSCREAGVGTQYF	13	TRBV20-1	TRBJ2-3
CASGLTDTGELFF	13	TRBV12-5	TRBJ2-2
CSVTGADTQYF	11	TRBV29-1	TRBJ2-3
CASSSRDTGNTEAFF	15	TRBV7-2	TRBJ1-1
CASSYQSLWAEGETQYF	17	TRBV6-6	TRBJ2-5
CASSLETSIAKNIQYF	16	TRBV5-6	TRBJ2-4
CASSFGVRNQPQHF	14	TRBV12-3/TRBV12-4	TRBJ1-5
CASSLDRDRGNIQYF	15	TRBV5-1	TRBJ2-4
CASSDGGGYEQYF	13	TRBV18	TRBJ2-7
CASSNGLAGLSSYNEQFF	18	TRBV3-1	TRBJ2-1
CASSPRTGTQETQYF	15	TRBV18	TRBJ2-5
CASSHIGTFVNLFF	14	TRBV4-1	TRBJ1-4
CASSWWPSSGANVLTF	16	TRBV5-1	TRBJ2-6
CASSQGAGGLGEQFF	15	TRBV3-1	TRBJ2-1
CSAESGDSSTDTQYF	15	TRBV20-1	TRBJ2-3